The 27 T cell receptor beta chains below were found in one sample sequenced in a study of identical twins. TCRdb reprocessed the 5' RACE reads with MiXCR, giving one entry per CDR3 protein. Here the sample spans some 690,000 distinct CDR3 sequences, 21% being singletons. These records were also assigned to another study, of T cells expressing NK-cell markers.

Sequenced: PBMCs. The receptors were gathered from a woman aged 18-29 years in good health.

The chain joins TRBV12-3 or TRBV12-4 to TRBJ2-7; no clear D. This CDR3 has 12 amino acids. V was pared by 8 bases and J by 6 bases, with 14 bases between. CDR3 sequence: CASGFDTTEQYF. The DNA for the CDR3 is TGTGCCAGCGGGTTCGACACCACCGAGCAGTACTTC.

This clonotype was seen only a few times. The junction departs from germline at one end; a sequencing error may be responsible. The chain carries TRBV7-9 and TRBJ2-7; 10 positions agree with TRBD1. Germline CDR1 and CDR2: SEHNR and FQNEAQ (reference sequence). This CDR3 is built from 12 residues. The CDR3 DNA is TGTGCCAGCAGCGGGACAGGGGTGAAGGTGCACTTC. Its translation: CASSGTGVKVHF. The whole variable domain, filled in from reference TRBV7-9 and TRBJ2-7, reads DTGVSQNPRHKITKRGQNVTFRCDPISEHNRLYWYRQTLGQGPEFLTYFQNEAQLEKSRLLSDRFSAERPKGSFSTLEIQRTEQGDSAMYLCASSGTGVKVHFGPGTRLTVT.

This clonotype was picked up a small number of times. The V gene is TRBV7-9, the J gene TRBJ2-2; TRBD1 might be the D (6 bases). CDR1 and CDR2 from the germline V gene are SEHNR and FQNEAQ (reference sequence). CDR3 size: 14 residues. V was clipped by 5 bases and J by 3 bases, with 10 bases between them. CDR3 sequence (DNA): TGTGCCAGCAGCGGGACACCTTACACCGGGGAGCTGTTTTTT. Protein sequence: CASSGTPYTGELFF.

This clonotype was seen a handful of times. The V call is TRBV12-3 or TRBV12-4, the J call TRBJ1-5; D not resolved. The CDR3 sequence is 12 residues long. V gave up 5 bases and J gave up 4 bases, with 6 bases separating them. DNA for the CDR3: TGTGCCAGCAGTCCGGGGAATCAGCCCCAGCATTTT. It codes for CASSPGNQPQHF.

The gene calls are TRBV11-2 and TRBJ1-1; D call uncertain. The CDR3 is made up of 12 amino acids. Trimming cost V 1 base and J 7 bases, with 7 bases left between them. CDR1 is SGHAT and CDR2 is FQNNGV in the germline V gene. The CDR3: CASSLGGIEAFF. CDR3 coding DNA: TGTGCCAGCAGCTTAGGGGGAATTGAAGCTTTCTTT.

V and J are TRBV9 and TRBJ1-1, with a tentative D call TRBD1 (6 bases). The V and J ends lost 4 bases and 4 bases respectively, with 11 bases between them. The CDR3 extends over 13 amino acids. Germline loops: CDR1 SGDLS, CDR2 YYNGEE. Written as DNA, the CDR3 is TGTGCCAGCAGCATAGGGGGGGCCACTGAAGCTTTCTTT. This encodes CASSIGGATEAFF.

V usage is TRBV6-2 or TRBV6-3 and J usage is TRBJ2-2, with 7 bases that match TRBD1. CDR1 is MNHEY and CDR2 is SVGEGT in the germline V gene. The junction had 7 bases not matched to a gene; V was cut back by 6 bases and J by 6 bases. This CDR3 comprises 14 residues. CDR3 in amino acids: CASRPRQGPGELFF. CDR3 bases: TGTGCCAGCAGACCGAGACAGGGCCCCGGGGAGCTGTTTTTT.

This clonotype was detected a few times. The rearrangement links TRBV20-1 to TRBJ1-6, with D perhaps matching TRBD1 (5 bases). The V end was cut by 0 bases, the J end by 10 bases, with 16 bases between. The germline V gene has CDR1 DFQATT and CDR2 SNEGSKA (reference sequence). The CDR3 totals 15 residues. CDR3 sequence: CSAREPGPWSSPLHF. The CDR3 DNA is TGCAGTGCTAGAGAACCGGGACCCTGGTCCTCACCCCTCCACTTT.

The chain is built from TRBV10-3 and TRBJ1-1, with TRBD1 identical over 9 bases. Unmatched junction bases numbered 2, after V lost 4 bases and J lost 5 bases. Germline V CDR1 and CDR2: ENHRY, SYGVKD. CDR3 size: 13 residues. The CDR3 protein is CAISGTGETEAFF. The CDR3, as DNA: TGTGCCATCAGTGGGACAGGGGAAACTGAAGCTTTCTTT.

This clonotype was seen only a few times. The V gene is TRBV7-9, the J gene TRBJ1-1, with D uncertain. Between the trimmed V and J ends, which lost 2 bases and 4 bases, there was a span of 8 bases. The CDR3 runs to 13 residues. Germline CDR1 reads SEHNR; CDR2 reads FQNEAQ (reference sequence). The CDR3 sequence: CASSLSAGTEAFF. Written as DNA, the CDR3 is TGTGCCAGCAGCTTATCTGCAGGCACTGAAGCTTTCTTT. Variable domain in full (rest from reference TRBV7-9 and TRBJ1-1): DTGVSQNPRHKITKRGQNVTFRCDPISEHNRLYWYRQTLGQGPEFLTYFQNEAQLEKSRLLSDRFSAERPKGSFSTLEIQRTEQGDSAMYLCASSLSAGTEAFFGQGTRLTVV.

CDR3 loop: CASNLGGQNYGYTF. CDR3 nucleotides: TGTGCCAGCAACCTCGGAGGGCAGAACTATGGCTACACCTTC. The J gene is TRBJ1-2, the V gene TRBV2; D not resolved. The germline V and J ends were trimmed by 7 bases and 2 bases, with 14 bases remaining between them. In germline, CDR1 is SNHLY, CDR2 FYNNEI. The CDR3 runs 14 residues.

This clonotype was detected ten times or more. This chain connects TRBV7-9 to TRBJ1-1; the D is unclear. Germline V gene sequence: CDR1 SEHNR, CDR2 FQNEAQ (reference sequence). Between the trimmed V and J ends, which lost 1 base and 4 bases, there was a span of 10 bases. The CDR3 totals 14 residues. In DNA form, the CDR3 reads TGTGCCAGCAGCTTAGACGGGGAAATCACTGAAGCTTTCTTT. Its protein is CASSLDGEITEAFF.

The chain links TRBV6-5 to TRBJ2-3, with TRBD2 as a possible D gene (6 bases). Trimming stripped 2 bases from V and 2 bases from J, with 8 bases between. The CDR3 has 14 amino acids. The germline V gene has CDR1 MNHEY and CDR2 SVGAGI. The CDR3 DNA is TGTGCCAGCAGTTACGGGGGGACCACAGATACGCAGTATTTT. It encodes CASSYGGTTDTQYF.

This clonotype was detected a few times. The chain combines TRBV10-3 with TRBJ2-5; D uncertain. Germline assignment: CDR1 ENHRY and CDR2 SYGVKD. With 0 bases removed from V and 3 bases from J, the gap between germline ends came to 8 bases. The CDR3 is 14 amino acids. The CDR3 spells CAISESMAEETQYF. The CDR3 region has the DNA TGTGCCATCAGTGAGTCAATGGCAGAAGAGACCCAGTACTTC.

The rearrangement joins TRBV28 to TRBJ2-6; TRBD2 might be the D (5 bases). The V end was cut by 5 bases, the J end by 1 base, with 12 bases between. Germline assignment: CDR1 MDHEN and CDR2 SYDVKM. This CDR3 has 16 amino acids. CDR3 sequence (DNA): TGTGCCAGCAGTCCGTTGGGCGGGTCTGGGGCCAACGTCCTGACTTTC. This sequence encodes CASSPLGGSGANVLTF.

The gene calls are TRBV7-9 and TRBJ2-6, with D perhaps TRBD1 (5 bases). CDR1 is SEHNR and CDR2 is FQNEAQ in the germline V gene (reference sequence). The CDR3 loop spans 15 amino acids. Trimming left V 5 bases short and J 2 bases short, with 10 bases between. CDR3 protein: CASSTGHAGANVLTF. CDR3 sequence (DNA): TGTGCCAGCAGCACCGGACACGCTGGGGCCAACGTCCTGACTTTC.

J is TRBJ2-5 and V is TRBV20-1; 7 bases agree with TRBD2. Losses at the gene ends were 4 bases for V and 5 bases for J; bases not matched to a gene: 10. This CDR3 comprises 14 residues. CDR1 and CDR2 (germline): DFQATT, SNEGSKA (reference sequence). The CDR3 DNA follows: TGCAGTGCTATCACCGCGGGGGAGTGGGAGACCCAGTACTTC. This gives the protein CSAITAGEWETQYF.

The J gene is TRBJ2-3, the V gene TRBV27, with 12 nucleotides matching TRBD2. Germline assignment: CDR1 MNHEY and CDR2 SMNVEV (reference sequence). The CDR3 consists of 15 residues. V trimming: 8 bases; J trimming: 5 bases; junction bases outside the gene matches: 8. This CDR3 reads CASGASGGAVDTQYF. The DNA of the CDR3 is TGTGCCAGCGGCGCTAGCGGGGGGGCCGTAGATACGCAGTATTTT.

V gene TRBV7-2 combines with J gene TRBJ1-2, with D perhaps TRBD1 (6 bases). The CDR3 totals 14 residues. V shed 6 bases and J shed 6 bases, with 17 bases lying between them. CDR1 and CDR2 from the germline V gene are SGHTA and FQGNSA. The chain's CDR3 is CASRQNPGEDGYTF. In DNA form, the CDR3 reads TGTGCCAGCAGACAAAACCCAGGGGAGGATGGCTACACCTTC.

The CDR3 loop is CASSMAGQGIRDIQYF. The CDR3 nucleotides read TGTGCCAGTAGTATGGCGGGACAGGGGATACGGGACATTCAGTACTTC. The chain links TRBV19 to TRBJ2-4, with TRBD1 identical over 10 bases. The CDR3 runs 16 residues. Germline V CDR1 and CDR2: LNHDA, SQIVND (reference sequence). Unmatched junction bases numbered 10, after V lost 3 bases and J lost 8 bases.

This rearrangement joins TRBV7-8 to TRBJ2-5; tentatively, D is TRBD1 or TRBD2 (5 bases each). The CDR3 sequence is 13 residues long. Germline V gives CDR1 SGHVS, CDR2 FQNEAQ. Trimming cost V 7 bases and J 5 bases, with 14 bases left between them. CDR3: CASNLGEFETQYF. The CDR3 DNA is TGTGCCAGCAACTTGGGGGAGTTCGAGACCCAGTACTTC.

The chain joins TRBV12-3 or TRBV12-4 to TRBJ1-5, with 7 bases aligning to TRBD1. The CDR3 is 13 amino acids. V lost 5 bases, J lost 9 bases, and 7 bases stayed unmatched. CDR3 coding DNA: TGTGCCAGCAGTCGGGACAGCCCTGGGCCCCAGCATTTT. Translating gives CASSRDSPGPQHF.

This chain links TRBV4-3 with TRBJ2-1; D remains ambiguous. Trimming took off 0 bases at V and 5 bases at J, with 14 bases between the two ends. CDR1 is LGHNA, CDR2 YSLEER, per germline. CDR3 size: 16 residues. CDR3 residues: CASSQEARAKNNEQFF. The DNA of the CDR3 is TGCGCCAGCAGCCAAGAGGCACGGGCCAAGAACAATGAGCAGTTCTTC.

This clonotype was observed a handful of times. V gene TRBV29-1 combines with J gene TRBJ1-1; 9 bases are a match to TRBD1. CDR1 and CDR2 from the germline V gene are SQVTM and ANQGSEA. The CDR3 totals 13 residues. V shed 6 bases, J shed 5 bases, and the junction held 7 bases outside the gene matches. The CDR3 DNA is TGCAGCGTGGCCCTAGGACAGGGGACTGAAGCTTTCTTT. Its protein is CSVALGQGTEAFF.

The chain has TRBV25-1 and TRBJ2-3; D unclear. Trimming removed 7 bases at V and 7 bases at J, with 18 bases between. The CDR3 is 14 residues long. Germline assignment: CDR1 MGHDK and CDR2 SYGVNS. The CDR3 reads CASIPHGSGNTQYF. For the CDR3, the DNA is TGTGCCAGCATTCCTCACGGGTCAGGAAATACGCAGTATTTT.

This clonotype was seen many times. CDR3 bases: TGTGCCAGCAGCTTAGCTGGGGAAATCTACAATGAGCAGTTCTTC. It encodes CASSLAGEIYNEQFF. The chain carries TRBV11-2 and TRBJ2-1; D not resolved. The CDR3 is 15 amino acids. Trimming took 1 base from V and 3 from J, leaving 10 bases between them. The V gene's germline CDR1 is SGHAT and CDR2 FQNNGV. Complete variable domain (other parts from reference TRBV11-2 and TRBJ2-1): EAGVAQSPRYKIIEKRQSVAFWCNPISGHATLYWYQQILGQGPKLLIQFQNNGVVDDSQLPKDRFSAERLKGVDSTLKIQPAKLEDSAVYLCASSLAGEIYNEQFFGPGTRLTVL.

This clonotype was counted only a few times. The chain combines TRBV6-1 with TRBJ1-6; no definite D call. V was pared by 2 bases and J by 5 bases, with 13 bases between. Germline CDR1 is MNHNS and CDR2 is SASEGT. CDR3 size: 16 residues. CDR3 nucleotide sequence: TGTGCCAGCAGTGAACACCTACAGAGAGATAATTCACCCCTCCACTTT. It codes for CASSEHLQRDNSPLHF.